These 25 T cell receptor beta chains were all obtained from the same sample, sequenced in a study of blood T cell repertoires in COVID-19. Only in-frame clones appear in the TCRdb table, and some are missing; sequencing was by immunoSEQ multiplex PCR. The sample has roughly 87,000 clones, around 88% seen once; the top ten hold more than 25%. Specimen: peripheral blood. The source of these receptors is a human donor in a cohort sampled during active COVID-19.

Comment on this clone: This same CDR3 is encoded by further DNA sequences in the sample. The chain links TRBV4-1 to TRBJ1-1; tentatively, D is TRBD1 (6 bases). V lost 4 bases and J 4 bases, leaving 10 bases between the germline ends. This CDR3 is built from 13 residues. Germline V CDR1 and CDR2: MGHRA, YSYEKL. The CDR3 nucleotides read TGCGCCAGCAGCCCCCCCAGGGGCACTGAAGCTTTCTTT. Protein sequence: CASSPPRGTEAFF.

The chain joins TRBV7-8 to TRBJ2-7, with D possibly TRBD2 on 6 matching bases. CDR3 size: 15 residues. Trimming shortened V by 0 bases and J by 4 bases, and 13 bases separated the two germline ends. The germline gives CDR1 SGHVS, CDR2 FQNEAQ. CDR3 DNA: TGTGCCAGCAGCTTAGCCCCGGGAGCCCCGTACGAGCAGTACTTC. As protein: CASSLAPGAPYEQYF.

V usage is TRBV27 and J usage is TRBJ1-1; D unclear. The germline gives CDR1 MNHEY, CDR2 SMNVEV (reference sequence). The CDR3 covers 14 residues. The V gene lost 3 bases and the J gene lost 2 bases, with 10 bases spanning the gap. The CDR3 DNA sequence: TGTGCCAGCAGTTTGGCATTCCTCAACACTGAAGCTTTCTTT. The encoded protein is CASSLAFLNTEAFF.

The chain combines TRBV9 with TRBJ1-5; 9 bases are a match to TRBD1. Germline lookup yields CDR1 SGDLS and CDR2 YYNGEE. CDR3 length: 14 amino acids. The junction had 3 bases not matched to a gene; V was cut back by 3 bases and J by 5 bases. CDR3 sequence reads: CASSGDRGDQPQHF. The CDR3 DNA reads TGTGCCAGCAGCGGTGACAGGGGGGATCAGCCCCAGCATTTT. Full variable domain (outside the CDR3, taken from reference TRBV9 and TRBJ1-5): DSGVTQTPKHLITATGQRVTLRCSPRSGDLSVYWYQQSLDQGLQFLIQYYNGEERAKGNILERFSAQQFPDLHSELNLSSLELGDSALYFCASSGDRGDQPQHFGDGTRLSIL.

The DNA of the CDR3 is TGTGCCAGCAGTTACTACGGGACAGACTATGGCTACACCTTC. It codes for CASSYYGTDYGYTF. The genes are TRBV6-5 and TRBJ1-2; 7 bases map to TRBD1. V gave up 1 base and J gave up 3 bases; unmatched junction bases: 2. CDR3 length equals 14 residues. The germline V gene encodes CDR1 MNHEY and CDR2 SVGAGI.

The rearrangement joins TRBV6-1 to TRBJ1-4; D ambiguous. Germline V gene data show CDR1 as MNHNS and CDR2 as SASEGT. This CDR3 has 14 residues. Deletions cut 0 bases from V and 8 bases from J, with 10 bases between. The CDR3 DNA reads TGTGCCAGCAGTGAAGCGGGCAGTCGGGAAAAACTGTTTTTT. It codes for CASSEAGSREKLFF.

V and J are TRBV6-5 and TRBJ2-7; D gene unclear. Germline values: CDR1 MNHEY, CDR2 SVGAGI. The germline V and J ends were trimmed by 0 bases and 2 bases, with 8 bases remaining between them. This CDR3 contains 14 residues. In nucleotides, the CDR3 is TGTGCCAGCAGTTACTCGAGCGTAACCTACGAGCAGTACTTC. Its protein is CASSYSSVTYEQYF.

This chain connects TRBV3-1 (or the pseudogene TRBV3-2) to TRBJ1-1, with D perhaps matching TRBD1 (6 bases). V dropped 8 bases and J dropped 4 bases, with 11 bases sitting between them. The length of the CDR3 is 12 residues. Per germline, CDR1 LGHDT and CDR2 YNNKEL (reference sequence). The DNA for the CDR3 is TGTGCCAGCGGGCAGGGGCTCACTGAAGCTTTCTTT. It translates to CASGQGLTEAFF.

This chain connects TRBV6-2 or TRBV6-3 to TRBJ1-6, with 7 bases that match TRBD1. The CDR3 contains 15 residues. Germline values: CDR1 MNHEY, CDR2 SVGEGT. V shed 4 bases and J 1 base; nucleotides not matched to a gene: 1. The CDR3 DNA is TGTGCCAGCAGTTTGGGACAGTCCTATAATTCACCCCTCCACTTT. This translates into CASSLGQSYNSPLHF.

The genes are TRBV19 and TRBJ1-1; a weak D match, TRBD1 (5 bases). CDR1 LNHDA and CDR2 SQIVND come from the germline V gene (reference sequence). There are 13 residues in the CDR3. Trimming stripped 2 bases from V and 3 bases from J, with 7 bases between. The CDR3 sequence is CASSIWGDTEAFF. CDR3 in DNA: TGTGCCAGTAGTATATGGGGGGACACTGAAGCTTTCTTT.

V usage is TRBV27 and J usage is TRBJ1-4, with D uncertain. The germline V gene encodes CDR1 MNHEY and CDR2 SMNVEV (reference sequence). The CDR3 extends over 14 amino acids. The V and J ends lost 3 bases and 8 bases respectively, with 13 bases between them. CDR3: CASSFNPGGEKLFF. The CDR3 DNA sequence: TGTGCCAGCAGTTTTAACCCGGGAGGGGAAAAACTGTTTTTT.

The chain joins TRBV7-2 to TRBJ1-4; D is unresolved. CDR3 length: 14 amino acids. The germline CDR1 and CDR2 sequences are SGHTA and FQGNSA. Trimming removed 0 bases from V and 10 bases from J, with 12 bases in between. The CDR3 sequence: CASSLAGEQGKLFF. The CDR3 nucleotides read TGTGCCAGCAGCTTAGCGGGCGAGCAAGGAAAACTGTTTTTT.

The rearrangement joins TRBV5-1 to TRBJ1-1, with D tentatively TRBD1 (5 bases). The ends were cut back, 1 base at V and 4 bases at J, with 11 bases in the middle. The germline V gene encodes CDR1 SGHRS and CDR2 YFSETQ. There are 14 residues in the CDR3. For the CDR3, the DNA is TGCGCCAGCAGCTTGCAGGCGCAGGGCACTGAAGCTTTCTTT. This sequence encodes CASSLQAQGTEAFF.

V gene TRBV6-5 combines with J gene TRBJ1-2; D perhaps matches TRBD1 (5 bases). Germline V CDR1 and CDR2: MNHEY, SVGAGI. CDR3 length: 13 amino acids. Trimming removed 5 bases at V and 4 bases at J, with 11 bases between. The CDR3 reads CASSRDRLYGYTF. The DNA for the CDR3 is TGTGCCAGCAGTAGAGACAGACTCTATGGCTACACCTTC.

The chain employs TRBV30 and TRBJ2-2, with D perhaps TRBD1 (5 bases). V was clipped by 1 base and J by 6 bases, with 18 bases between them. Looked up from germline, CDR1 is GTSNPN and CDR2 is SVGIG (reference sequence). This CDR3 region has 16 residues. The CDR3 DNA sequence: TGTGCCTGGAGTGCCTCAGGGAATGAGGTAGCCGGGGAGCTGTTTTTT. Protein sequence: CAWSASGNEVAGELFF.

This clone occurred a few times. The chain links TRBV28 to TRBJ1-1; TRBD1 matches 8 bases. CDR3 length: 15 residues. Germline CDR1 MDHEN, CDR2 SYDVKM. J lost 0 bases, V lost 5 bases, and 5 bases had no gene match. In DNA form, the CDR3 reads TGTGCCAGCAGTCCCCCAGGGGGCGTGAACACTGAAGCTTTCTTT. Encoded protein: CASSPPGGVNTEAFF.

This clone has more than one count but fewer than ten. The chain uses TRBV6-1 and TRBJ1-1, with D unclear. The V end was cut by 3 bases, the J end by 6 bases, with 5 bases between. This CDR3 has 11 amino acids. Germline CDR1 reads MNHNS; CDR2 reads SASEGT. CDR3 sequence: CASSDNPEAFF. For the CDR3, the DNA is TGTGCCAGCAGTGACAATCCTGAAGCTTTCTTT.

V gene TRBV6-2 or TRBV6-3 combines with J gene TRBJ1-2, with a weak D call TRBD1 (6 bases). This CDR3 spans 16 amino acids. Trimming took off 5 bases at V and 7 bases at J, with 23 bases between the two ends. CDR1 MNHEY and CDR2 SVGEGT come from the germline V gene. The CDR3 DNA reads TGTGCCAGCAGTCGACGGGACACCTTAAACTATGGTGGCTACACCTTC. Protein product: CASSRRDTLNYGGYTF.

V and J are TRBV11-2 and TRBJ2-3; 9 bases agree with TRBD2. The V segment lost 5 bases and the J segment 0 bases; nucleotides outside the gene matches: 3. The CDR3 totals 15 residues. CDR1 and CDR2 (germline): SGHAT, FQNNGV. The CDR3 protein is CASSPSGVSTDTQYF. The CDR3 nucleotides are TGTGCCAGCAGCCCTAGCGGGGTTAGCACAGATACGCAGTATTTT. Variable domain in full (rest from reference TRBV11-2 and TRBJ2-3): EAGVAQSPRYKIIEKRQSVAFWCNPISGHATLYWYQQILGQGPKLLIQFQNNGVVDDSQLPKDRFSAERLKGVDSTLKIQPAKLEDSAVYLCASSPSGVSTDTQYFGPGTRLTVL.

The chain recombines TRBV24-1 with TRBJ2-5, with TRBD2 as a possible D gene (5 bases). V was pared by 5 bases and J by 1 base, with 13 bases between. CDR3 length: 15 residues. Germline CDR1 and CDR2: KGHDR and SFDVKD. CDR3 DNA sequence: TGTGCCACCAGTGTTGAATCGGGGTGCCAAGAGACCCAGTACTTC. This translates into CATSVESGCQETQYF.

Here the CDR3 reads CASSFDSGGYNEQFF. The CDR3 bases are TGTGCCAGCAGCTTTGACTCCGGGGGCTACAATGAGCAGTTCTTC. The rearrangement uses TRBV9 and TRBJ2-1; D might be TRBD2 (6 bases). The germline V gene encodes CDR1 SGDLS and CDR2 YYNGEE. The CDR3 has 15 amino acids. V lost 4 bases to trimming and J lost 3 bases, with 14 bases between them.

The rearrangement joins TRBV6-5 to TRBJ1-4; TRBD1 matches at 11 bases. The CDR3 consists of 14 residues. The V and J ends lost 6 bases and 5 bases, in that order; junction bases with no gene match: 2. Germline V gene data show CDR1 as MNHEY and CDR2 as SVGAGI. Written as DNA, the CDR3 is TGTGCCAGCAGCCGGACAGGGGGCAATGAAAAACTGTTTTTT. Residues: CASSRTGGNEKLFF.

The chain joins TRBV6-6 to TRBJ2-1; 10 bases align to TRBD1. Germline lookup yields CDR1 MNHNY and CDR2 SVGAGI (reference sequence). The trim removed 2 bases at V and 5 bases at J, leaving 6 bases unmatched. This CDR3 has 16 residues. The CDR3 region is CASSYPPGQGNNEQFF. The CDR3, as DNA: TGTGCCAGCAGTTACCCTCCGGGACAGGGGAACAATGAGCAGTTCTTC.

The DNA of the CDR3 is TGTGCCAGCAGCTTGACCGGGACAGGGAATAATTCACCCCTCCACTTT. Amino acid sequence: CASSLTGTGNNSPLHF. J is TRBJ1-6 and V is TRBV7-2, with TRBD1 matching 9 bases. The CDR3 covers 16 residues. Per the germline V gene, CDR1 is SGHTA and CDR2 is FQGNSA. Trimming removed 3 bases from V and 5 bases from J; junction bases left unmatched: 5. Full variable domain (missing parts from reference TRBV7-2 and TRBJ1-6): GAGVSQSPSNKVTEKGKDVELRCDPISGHTALYWYRQSLGQGLEFLIYFQGNSAPDKSGLPSDRFSAERTGGSVSTLTIQRTQQEDSAVYLCASSLTGTGNNSPLHFGNGTRLTVT.

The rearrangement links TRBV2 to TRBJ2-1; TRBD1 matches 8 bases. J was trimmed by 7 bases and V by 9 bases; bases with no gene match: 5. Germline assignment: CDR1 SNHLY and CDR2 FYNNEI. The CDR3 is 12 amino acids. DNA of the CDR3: TGTGCCAGTACCAGGGGGCAAAATGAGCAGTTCTTC. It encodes CASTRGQNEQFF. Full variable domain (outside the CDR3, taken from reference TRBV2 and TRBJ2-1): EPEVTQTPSHQVTQMGQEVILRCVPISNHLYFYWYRQILGQKVEFLVSFYNNEISEKSEIFDDQFSVERPDGSNFTLKIRSTKLEDSAMYFCASTRGQNEQFFGPGTRLTVL.